The present entry profiles one T cell receptor beta chain with its context. This entry belongs to a study of blood T cell repertoires in COVID-19. Study at large: COVID-19 samples, acute and convalescent, were from the United States, Italy and Spain. PBMCs, B-cell-depleted T cells, or T cells provided the cDNA or gDNA that made up the material.

In the source study's methods: The authors estimated nucleated cell counts from reference gene primer amplification. Libraries were prepared by immunoSEQ multiplex PCR; TCRdb keeps only in-frame clonotypes and omits some of them. V and J calls and clone size are those listed in that table; D and trimming were worked out from the DNA. The sample has around 70,000 clones; about 80% are singletons. The CDR3 has 14 residues. Trimming removed 2 bases from V and 7 bases from J; junction bases left unmatched: 2. Germline assignment: CDR1 MNHEY and CDR2 SVGAGI. V gene TRBV6-5 combines with J gene TRBJ2-2; 9 bases are a match to TRBD2. The sequencing sample was made of peripheral blood. The source of this sequence is a man between 65 and 85 years old who had recovered from COVID-19. The CDR3 reads CASSYELAGGELFF. CDR3 DNA sequence: TGTGCCAGCAGTTACGAACTAGCGGGCGGGGAGCTGTTTTTT.